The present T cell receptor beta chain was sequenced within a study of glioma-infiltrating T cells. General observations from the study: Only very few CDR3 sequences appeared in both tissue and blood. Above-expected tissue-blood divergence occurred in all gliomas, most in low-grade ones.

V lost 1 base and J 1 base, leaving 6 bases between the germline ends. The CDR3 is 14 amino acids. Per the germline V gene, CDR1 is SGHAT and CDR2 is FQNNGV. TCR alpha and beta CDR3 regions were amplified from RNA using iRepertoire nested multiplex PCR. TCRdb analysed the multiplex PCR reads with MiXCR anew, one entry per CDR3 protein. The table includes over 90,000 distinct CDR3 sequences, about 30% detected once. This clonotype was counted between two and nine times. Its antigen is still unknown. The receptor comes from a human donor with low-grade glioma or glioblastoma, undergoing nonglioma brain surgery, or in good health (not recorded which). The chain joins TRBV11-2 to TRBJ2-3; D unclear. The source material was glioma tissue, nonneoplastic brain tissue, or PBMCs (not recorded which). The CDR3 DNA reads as TGTGCCAGCAGCTTAGGGACCGGCACAGATACGCAGTATTTT. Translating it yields CASSLGTGTDTQYF.